This record looks at one T cell receptor (beta chain) sequence and its context. TCRdb re-derived calls from the 5' RACE reads in MiXCR, one entry per CDR3 protein. The sample carries 62,000 or so distinct CDR3 sequences, 30% recorded once. Per the germline V gene, CDR1 is LGHNA and CDR2 is YNFKEQ. This CDR3 is built from 15 residues. With 0 bases removed from V and 3 bases from J, the gap between germline ends came to 12 bases. Material for sequencing was tumor-infiltrating naive CD4+ T cells sorted from the breast tumor. Subset specified: naive CD4+ T cells, CD4+CD45RA+CD25-. The receptor was derived from a female donor with breast cancer. This sequence joins TRBV4-2 and TRBJ2-7; the D gene is possibly TRBD2 (6 bases). The CDR3 coding sequence is TGTGCCAGCAGCCAAGATCTTGGTAGCGGCTACGAGCAGTACTTC. Protein: CASSQDLGSGYEQYF.